Below, 10 T cell receptor beta chains from the same sample are listed, as sequenced in a study of blood T cell repertoires in COVID-19. Clones were read by immunoSEQ multiplex PCR, and TCRdb kept only the in-frame ones, dropping some. The repertoire has around 150,000 clones, about four fifths of them found once; the top ten carry 8.9%. The sequenced sample was peripheral blood. All receptors come from a man under 40 with COVID-19, enrolled during active disease.

The gene calls are TRBV4-2 and TRBJ2-1, with 14 positions matching TRBD2. Germline CDR1 and CDR2: LGHNA and YNFKEQ. V shed 0 bases and J 6 bases; nucleotides not matched to a gene: 10. CDR3 length: 19 residues. DNA for the CDR3: TGTGCCAGCAGCCAAGAGCCGCCGGGACTAGCGGGAGTAGGCAATGAGCAGTTCTTC. Amino acids: CASSQEPPGLAGVGNEQFF.

CDR3 sequence reads: CASRGTANYGYTF. The CDR3 DNA sequence: TGTGCCAGCCGGGGGACAGCTAACTATGGCTACACCTTC. This chain links TRBV9 with TRBJ1-2, with 7 bases aligning to TRBD1. The V gene end was trimmed by 7 bases and the J gene end by 0 bases; junction bases not matched to a gene: 3. Germline loops: CDR1 SGDLS, CDR2 YYNGEE. The CDR3 spans 13 residues.

The chain couples TRBV12-3 or TRBV12-4 to TRBJ1-2; TRBD1 matches at 12 bases. V lost 5 bases, J lost 8 bases, and 3 bases stayed unmatched. The CDR3 extends over 13 amino acids. CDR3 sequence (DNA): TGTGCCAGCAGTATTGGGACAGGGGGCGGCTACACCTTC. It translates to CASSIGTGGGYTF.

In its sample, this clone was seen once. The gene calls are TRBV7-9 and TRBJ1-1; D gene unclear. Germline loops: CDR1 SEHNR, CDR2 FQNEAQ (reference sequence). This CDR3 comprises 13 residues. With 5 bases removed from V and 6 bases from J, the gap between germline ends came to 13 bases. CDR3 bases: TGTGCCAGCAGCCTAGAGGTAGCACCTGAAGCTTTCTTT. Translating gives CASSLEVAPEAFF.

This clone was observed a single time. The chain employs TRBV27 and TRBJ2-7; D is possibly TRBD2 (5 bases). This CDR3 contains 13 residues. The V end lost 6 bases, the J end lost 4 bases, and 13 bases lay between the germline ends. From germline, CDR1 is MNHEY and CDR2 SMNVEV (reference sequence). Written as DNA, the CDR3 is TGTGCCAGCAGCACTAGGGTCAGGTACGAGCAGTACTTC. It specifies CASSTRVRYEQYF.

The chain joins TRBV6-8 to TRBJ2-1; D possibly corresponds to TRBD2 (6 bases). The CDR3 is 15 amino acids. Per the germline V gene, CDR1 is MNHGY and CDR2 is SAAAGT. Trimming pared 5 bases from V and 7 bases from J, leaving 18 bases between. The CDR3 DNA reads as TGTGCCAGCAGTCGCCACGGGGGAGAGGGTAATGAGCAGTTCTTC. Its protein is CASSRHGGEGNEQFF.

This clone was seen once. This rearrangement joins TRBV28 to TRBJ1-2; D perhaps matches TRBD1 (6 bases). Germline V gene lookup returns CDR1 MDHEN and CDR2 SYDVKM. The CDR3 has 13 residues. Trimming left V 3 bases short and J 8 bases short, with 13 bases between. The CDR3 region has the DNA TGTGCCAGCAGTTTCAGGGGATTGAACGGCTACACCTTC. Protein: CASSFRGLNGYTF.

The chain is built from TRBV23-1 and TRBJ2-3; unclear D gene. TRBV23-1 is treated as an ORF (open reading frame) with a function not yet certain. The CDR3 is 13 amino acids. V was cut by 8 bases and J by 3 bases, with 12 bases left in between. The CDR3 DNA reads as TGCGCCAGCCCCGGTTCGAGGACAGATACGCAGTATTTT. Protein product: CASPGSRTDTQYF.

This rearrangement joins TRBV7-2 to TRBJ2-7; 13 bases fit TRBD2. Per the germline V gene, CDR1 is SGHTA and CDR2 is FQGNSA. The J segment lost 2 bases and the V segment lost 2 bases, leaving 9 bases of the junction unmatched. The CDR3 length is 18 residues. In nucleotides, the CDR3 is TGTGCCAGCAGCTTACGCGGGACTAGCGGGACGGAGACCTACGAGCAGTACTTC. Amino acid sequence: CASSLRGTSGTETYEQYF.

The chain has TRBV7-2 and TRBJ2-2; 9 nucleotides match TRBD1. J gave up 6 bases and V 6 bases, and 5 bases lay outside the gene matches. This CDR3 spans 14 amino acids. Per germline, CDR1 SGHTA and CDR2 FQGNSA. The CDR3 region is CASRPGQGSGELFF. CDR3 bases: TGTGCCAGCAGGCCGGGACAGGGTTCCGGGGAGCTGTTTTTT.